This is a list of T cell receptor beta chains from one sample in a study of OX40 agonist ivuxolimab in advanced cancers. Data came from immunoSEQ multiplex PCR; TCRdb stores just in-frame clones and leaves some out. In the table there are under 150,000 clones, about 92% of which are singletons. The sequencing here drew on CD4+ or CD8+ T cells sorted from blood, taken in a trial of the OX40 agonist ivuxolimab. These receptors originate from an adult with an advanced solid tumor such as melanoma, head and neck, liver or kidney cancer. Both conserved end residues are trimmed from each CDR3. The D gene is left open where the match is weak. Rows may omit the clone size; those that give it use once, few, many or a size class.

d_gene: -; v_gene: TRBV5-6; j_gene: TRBJ2-7; abundance: -; CDR3aa: ASSLTGGYEQY
d_gene: -; v_gene: TRBV5-1; j_gene: TRBJ2-2; abundance: -; CDR3aa: ASSPNLRGLTGELF
d_gene: TRBD1; v_gene: TRBV7-2; j_gene: TRBJ1-5; abundance: -; CDR3aa: ASSRGQGIGQPQH
d_gene: -; v_gene: TRBV6-1; j_gene: TRBJ1-5; abundance: few; CDR3aa: ASSEGGGNQPQH
d_gene: -; v_gene: TRBV7-9; j_gene: TRBJ1-6; abundance: -; CDR3aa: ASSPGLGGHSPLH
d_gene: -; v_gene: TRBV6-5; j_gene: TRBJ2-3; abundance: -; CDR3aa: ASTPPLTDTQY
d_gene: -; v_gene: TRBV18; j_gene: TRBJ2-3; abundance: once; CDR3aa: ASSTGRPTTDTQY
d_gene: -; v_gene: TRBV5-4; j_gene: TRBJ1-6; abundance: -; CDR3aa: ASSLTWTANSPLH
d_gene: -; v_gene: TRBV11-2; j_gene: TRBJ1-5; abundance: -; CDR3aa: ASSLEVDQPQH
d_gene: TRBD1; v_gene: TRBV7-2; j_gene: TRBJ2-7; abundance: -; CDR3aa: ASSLPTGNYEQY
d_gene: -; v_gene: TRBV5-6; j_gene: TRBJ2-7; abundance: -; CDR3aa: ASSLKGLRDEQY
d_gene: -; v_gene: TRBV27; j_gene: TRBJ1-1; abundance: -; CDR3aa: ASSWDIMNTEAF
d_gene: -; v_gene: TRBV21-1; j_gene: TRBJ2-7; abundance: -; CDR3aa: ASSTDSYEQY
d_gene: -; v_gene: TRBV4-3; j_gene: TRBJ1-2; abundance: -; CDR3aa: ASSPGLLTDYGYT
d_gene: -; v_gene: TRBV6-6; j_gene: TRBJ1-4; abundance: -; CDR3aa: ASSLLFRDIAL
d_gene: -; v_gene: TRBV7-3; j_gene: TRBJ2-1; abundance: -; CDR3aa: ASSPYRYNEQF
d_gene: -; v_gene: TRBV7-2; j_gene: TRBJ2-1; abundance: -; CDR3aa: ASSLVGTSSYNEQF
d_gene: TRBD1; v_gene: TRBV28; j_gene: TRBJ2-7; abundance: -; CDR3aa: ASKTGAPYEQY
d_gene: TRBD1; v_gene: TRBV5-4; j_gene: TRBJ1-2; abundance: once; CDR3aa: ASSVSGGSYGYT
d_gene: TRBD1; v_gene: TRBV23-1; j_gene: TRBJ2-2; abundance: -; CDR3aa: ASSLWTGRTGELF
d_gene: -; v_gene: TRBV10-3; j_gene: TRBJ1-2; abundance: -; CDR3aa: AISERRTEPTFNYGYT
d_gene: -; v_gene: TRBV4-3; j_gene: TRBJ1-5; abundance: -; CDR3aa: ASSHDSFNQPQH
d_gene: TRBD1; v_gene: TRBV29-1; j_gene: TRBJ1-1; abundance: few; CDR3aa: SVDKGQDMNTEAF
d_gene: -; v_gene: TRBV5-1; j_gene: TRBJ1-6; abundance: -; CDR3aa: ASSLQYNSPLH
d_gene: -; v_gene: TRBV7-2; j_gene: TRBJ1-5; abundance: -; CDR3aa: ASSEDSFNQPQH
d_gene: -; v_gene: TRBV6-6; j_gene: TRBJ1-2; abundance: -; CDR3aa: ASSPGGAGGYGYT
d_gene: -; v_gene: TRBV6-5; j_gene: TRBJ1-1; abundance: -; CDR3aa: ASSYSRSIMNTEAF
d_gene: TRBD2; v_gene: TRBV4-3; j_gene: TRBJ2-5; abundance: -; CDR3aa: ASSHDLAGVQETQY
d_gene: TRBD1; v_gene: TRBV6-5; j_gene: TRBJ1-2; abundance: -; CDR3aa: ASSGQQGGGYT
d_gene: -; v_gene: TRBV5-6; j_gene: TRBJ2-4; abundance: -; CDR3aa: ASSLPGMAKNIQY
d_gene: TRBD2; v_gene: TRBV5-4; j_gene: TRBJ2-5; abundance: -; CDR3aa: ASSWLAGGGETQY
d_gene: -; v_gene: TRBV28; j_gene: TRBJ1-1; abundance: -; CDR3aa: ASSLQGDAEAF
d_gene: -; v_gene: TRBV7-9; j_gene: TRBJ1-2; abundance: -; CDR3aa: ASSGLGGYT
d_gene: TRBD1; v_gene: TRBV18; j_gene: TRBJ2-7; abundance: -; CDR3aa: ASSPDPGGRSEQY
d_gene: -; v_gene: TRBV5-6; j_gene: TRBJ2-5; abundance: few; CDR3aa: ASRRTEAQY